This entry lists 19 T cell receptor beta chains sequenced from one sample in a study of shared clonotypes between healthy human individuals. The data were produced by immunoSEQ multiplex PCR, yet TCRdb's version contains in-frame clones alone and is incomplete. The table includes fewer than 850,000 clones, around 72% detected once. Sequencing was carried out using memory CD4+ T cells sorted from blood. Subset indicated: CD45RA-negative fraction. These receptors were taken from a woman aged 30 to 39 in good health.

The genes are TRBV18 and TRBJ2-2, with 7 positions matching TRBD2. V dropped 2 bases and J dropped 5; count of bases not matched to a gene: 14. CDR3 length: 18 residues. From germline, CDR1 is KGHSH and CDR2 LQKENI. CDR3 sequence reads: CASSPSAGAWTGTGELFF. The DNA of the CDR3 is TGTGCCAGCTCACCATCGGCGGGAGCGTGGACGGGGACCGGGGAGCTGTTTTTT.

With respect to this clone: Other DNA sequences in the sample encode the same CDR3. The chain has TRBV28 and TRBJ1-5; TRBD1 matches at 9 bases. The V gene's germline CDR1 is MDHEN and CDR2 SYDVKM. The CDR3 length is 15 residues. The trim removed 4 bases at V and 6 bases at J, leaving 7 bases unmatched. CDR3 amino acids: CASSSHRGRVQPQHF. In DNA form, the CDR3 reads TGTGCCAGCAGTTCTCACAGGGGGCGCGTTCAGCCCCAGCATTTT.

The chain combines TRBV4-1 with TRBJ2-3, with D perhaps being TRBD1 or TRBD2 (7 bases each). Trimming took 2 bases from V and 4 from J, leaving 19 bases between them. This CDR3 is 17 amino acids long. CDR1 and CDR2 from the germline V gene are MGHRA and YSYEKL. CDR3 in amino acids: CASSQWGQTSPADTQYF. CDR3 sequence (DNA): TGCGCCAGCAGCCAATGGGGACAGACTAGCCCTGCAGATACGCAGTATTTT.

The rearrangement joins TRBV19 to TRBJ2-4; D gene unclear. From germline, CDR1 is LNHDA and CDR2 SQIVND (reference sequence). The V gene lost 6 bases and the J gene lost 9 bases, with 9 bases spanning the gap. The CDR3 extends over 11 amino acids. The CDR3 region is CASRGFGIQYF. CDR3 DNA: TGTGCCAGTAGGGGTTTTGGCATTCAGTACTTC.

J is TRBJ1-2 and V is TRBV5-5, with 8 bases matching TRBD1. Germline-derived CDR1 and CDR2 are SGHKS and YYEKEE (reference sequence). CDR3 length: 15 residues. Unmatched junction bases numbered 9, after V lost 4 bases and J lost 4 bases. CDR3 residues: CASSRAAGQGYGYTF. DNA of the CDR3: TGTGCCAGCAGCCGAGCTGCCGGACAGGGCTATGGCTACACCTTC.

The CDR3 nucleotides read TGTGCCAGCAGCCAAAGTGGGACTAGCGAAACTAGCACAGATACGCAGTATTTT. This sequence encodes CASSQSGTSETSTDTQYF. The V gene is TRBV28, the J gene TRBJ2-3; TRBD2 agrees at 10 bases. The CDR3 consists of 18 residues. The V segment lost 6 bases and the J segment 0 bases; nucleotides outside the gene matches: 12. From germline, CDR1 is MDHEN and CDR2 SYDVKM.

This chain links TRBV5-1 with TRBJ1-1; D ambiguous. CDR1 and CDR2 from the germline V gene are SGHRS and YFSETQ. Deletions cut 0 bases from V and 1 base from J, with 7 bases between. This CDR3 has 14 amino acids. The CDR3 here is CASSLAGSNTEAFF. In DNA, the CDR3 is TGCGCCAGCAGCTTGGCCGGATCGAACACTGAAGCTTTCTTT.

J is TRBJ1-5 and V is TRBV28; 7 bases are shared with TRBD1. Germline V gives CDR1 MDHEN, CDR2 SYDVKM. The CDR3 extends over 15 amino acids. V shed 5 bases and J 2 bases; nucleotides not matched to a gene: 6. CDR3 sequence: CASSIVGTGNQPQHF. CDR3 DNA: TGTGCCAGCAGTATAGTAGGGACAGGCAATCAGCCCCAGCATTTT.

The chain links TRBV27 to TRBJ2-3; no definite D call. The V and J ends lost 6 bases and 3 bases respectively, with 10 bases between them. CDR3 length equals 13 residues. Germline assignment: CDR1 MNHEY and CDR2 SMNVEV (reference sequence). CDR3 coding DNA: TGTGCCAGCAGCCCCCGCGAAACAGATACGCAGTATTTT. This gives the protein CASSPRETDTQYF.

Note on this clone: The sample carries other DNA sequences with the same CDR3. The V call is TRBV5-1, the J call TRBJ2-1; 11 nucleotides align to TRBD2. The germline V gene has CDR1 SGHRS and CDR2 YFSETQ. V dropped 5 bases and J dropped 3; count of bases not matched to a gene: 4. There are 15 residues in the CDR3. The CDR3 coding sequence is TGCGCCAGCAGTCGAACTAGCGGGGGCTACAATGAGCAGTTCTTC. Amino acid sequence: CASSRTSGGYNEQFF.

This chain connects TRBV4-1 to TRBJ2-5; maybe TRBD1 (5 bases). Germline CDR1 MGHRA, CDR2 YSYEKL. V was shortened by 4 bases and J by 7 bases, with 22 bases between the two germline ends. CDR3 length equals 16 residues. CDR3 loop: CASSPRLTAPTGTQYF. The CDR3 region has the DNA TGCGCCAGCAGCCCCCGACTGACAGCTCCCACGGGGACCCAGTACTTC.

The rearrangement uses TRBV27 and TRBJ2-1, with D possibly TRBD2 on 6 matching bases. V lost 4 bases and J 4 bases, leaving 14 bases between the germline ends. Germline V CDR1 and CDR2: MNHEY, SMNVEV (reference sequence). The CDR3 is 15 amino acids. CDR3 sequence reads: CASSSGSNLYNEQFF. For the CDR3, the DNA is TGTGCCAGCAGTTCCGGGAGTAACCTTTACAATGAGCAGTTCTTC.

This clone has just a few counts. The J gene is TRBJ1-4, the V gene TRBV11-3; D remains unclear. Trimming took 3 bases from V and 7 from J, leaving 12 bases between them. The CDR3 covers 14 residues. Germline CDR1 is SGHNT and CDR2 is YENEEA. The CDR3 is CASSFFPLFEKLFF. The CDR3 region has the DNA TGTGCCAGCAGCTTCTTCCCTCTATTTGAAAAACTGTTTTTT.

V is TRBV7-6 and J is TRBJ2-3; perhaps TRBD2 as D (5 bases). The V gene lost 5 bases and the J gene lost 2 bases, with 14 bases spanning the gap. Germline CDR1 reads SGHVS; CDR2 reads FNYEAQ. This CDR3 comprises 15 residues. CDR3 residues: CASSHGLGITDTQYF. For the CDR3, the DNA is TGTGCCAGCAGCCACGGACTGGGGATCACAGATACGCAGTATTTT.

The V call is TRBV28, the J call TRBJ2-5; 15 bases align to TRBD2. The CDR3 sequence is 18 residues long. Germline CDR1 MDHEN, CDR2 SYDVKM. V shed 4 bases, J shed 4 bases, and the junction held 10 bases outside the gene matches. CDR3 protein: CASSWGGLAGGKGETQYF. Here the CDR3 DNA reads TGTGCCAGCAGTTGGGGAGGACTAGCGGGAGGGAAGGGAGAGACCCAGTACTTC.

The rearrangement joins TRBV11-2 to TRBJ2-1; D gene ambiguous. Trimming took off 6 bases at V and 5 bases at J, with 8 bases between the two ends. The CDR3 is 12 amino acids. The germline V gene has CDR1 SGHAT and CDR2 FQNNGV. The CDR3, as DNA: TGTGCCAGCAGTAAAGACGACAATGAGCAGTTCTTC. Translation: CASSKDDNEQFF. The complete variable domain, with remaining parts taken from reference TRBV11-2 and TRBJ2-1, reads EAGVAQSPRYKIIEKRQSVAFWCNPISGHATLYWYQQILGQGPKLLIQFQNNGVVDDSQLPKDRFSAERLKGVDSTLKIQPAKLEDSAVYLCASSKDDNEQFFGPGTRLTVL.

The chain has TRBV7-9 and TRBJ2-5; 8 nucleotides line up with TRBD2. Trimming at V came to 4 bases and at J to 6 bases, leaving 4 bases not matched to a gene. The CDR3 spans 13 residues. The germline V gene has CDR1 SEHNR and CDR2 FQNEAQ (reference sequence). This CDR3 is CASSSGGTKTQYF. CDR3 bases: TGTGCCAGCAGCTCGGGAGGGACAAAGACCCAGTACTTC.

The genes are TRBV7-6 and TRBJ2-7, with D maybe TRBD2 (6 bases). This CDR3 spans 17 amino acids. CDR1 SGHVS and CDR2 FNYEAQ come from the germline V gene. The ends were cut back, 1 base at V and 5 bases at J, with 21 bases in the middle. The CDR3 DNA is TGTGCCAGCAGCTTAGAGGCGTTCGGGATGGGGGAGGACGAGCAGTACTTC. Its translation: CASSLEAFGMGEDEQYF.

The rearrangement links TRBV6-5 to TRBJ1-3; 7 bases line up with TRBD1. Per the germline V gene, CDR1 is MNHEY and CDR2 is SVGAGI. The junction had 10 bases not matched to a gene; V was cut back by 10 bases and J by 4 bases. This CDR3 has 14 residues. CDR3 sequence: CAISNAGQGNTIYF. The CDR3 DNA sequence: TGTGCCATCAGCAACGCGGGACAGGGAAACACCATATATTTT.